Below, 30 T cell receptor beta chains from the same sample are listed, as sequenced in a study of blood T cells in healthy people across ages (dated by TCRdb to about 2015). Library construction relied on 5' RACE. Sequencing used an Illumina HiSeq 2500. The second PCR ran for about 7 to 11 cycles and used a J-beta primer mix along with a sample-barcoded 5' primer. TCRdb reprocessing: public reads trimmed at Q25 with fastp, clones called with MiXCR, in-frame beta chains kept. Here each entry gathers all rows of one CDR3 protein and keeps the most common genes and DNA. This sample holds under 2 million distinct CDR3 sequences; roughly 32% were observed only once. The biggest ten clones account for about 11% of the sample. The specimen sequenced was blood. All receptors come from a woman younger than 45 in good health.

The chain has TRBV5-6 and TRBJ1-4, with D tentatively TRBD1 (5 bases). Germline CDR1 SGHDT, CDR2 YYEEEE. The CDR3 covers 15 residues. Between the trimmed V and J ends, which lost 5 bases and 8 bases, there was a span of 19 bases. The CDR3 region is CASSLQSGGSEKLFF. The DNA for the CDR3 is TGTGCCAGCAGTCTTCAGTCCGGGGGAAGCGAAAAACTGTTTTTT. Together with reference TRBV5-6 and TRBJ1-4, the CDR3 gives the full variable domain: DAGVTQSPTHLIKTRGQQVTLRCSPKSGHDTVSWYQQALGQGPQFIFQYYEEEERQRGNFPDRFSGHQFPNYSSELNVNALLLGDSALYLCASSLQSGGSEKLFFGSGTQLSVL.

This clonotype has just a few counts. The rearrangement links TRBV20-1 to TRBJ1-1; 8 bases map to TRBD1. In germline, CDR1 is DFQATT, CDR2 SNEGSKA (reference sequence). The J segment lost 3 bases and the V segment lost 6 bases, leaving 9 bases of the junction unmatched. This CDR3 has 14 amino acids. The CDR3 here is CSAPDRVSYTEAFF. The CDR3 nucleotides read TGCAGTGCCCCGGACAGGGTTAGTTACACTGAAGCTTTCTTT.

This clonotype was counted many times. The V gene is TRBV5-1, the J gene TRBJ1-1; D not resolved. Germline V gene lookup returns CDR1 SGHRS and CDR2 YFSETQ. The CDR3 sequence is 12 residues long. The V end was cut by 3 bases, the J end by 5 bases, with 8 bases between. CDR3 DNA: TGCGCCAGCAGCTCGGACGATACTGAAGCTTTCTTT. As protein: CASSSDDTEAFF.

Comment on this clonotype: One junction end does not reproduce the germline sequence, and a read error may be involved. The CDR3 DNA reads as TGTGCCAGCAACTTAGACTCGCGACCCGTCAATGAGCAGTTCTTC. Translated: CASNLDSRPVNEQFF. This chain uses TRBV7-2 with TRBJ2-1; D call uncertain. The CDR3 totals 15 residues. Germline CDR1 is SGHTA and CDR2 is FQGNSA.

The chain links TRBV20-1 to TRBJ1-1; no definite D call. The germline V and J ends were trimmed by 0 bases and 13 bases, with 21 bases remaining between them. The CDR3 spans 14 residues. The germline CDR1 and CDR2 sequences are DFQATT and SNEGSKA (reference sequence). The CDR3 bases are TGCAGTGCTAGAGAGTTGTCAGTTAGTGGGCCCGGTTTCTTT. Its translation: CSARELSVSGPGFF.

There are a few counts of this clonotype. The V call is TRBV15, the J call TRBJ2-1; D is perhaps TRBD1 (5 bases). This CDR3 spans 14 amino acids. Germline CDR1 and CDR2: LNHNV and YYDKDF (reference sequence). Trimming shortened V by 5 bases and J by 5 bases, and 13 bases separated the two germline ends. The DNA of the CDR3 is TGTGCCACCAGCGCGAACAAGGGGAACAATGAGCAGTTCTTC. It specifies CATSANKGNNEQFF.

This chain links TRBV18 with TRBJ1-5; D unresolved. Germline V lookup: CDR1 KGHSH, CDR2 LQKENI. The CDR3 length is 17 residues. V lost 5 bases and J lost 4, with 21 bases in between. CDR3 region: CASSSPKRGVNNQPQHF. The CDR3 bases are TGTGCCAGCTCATCTCCCAAGCGAGGAGTGAATAATCAGCCCCAGCATTTT.

The chain carries TRBV27 and TRBJ2-7; 12 bases match TRBD2. CDR3 length: 18 amino acids. Trimming cost V 6 bases and J 2 bases; bases outside gene matches: 14. Looked up from germline, CDR1 is MNHEY and CDR2 is SMNVEV (reference sequence). CDR3 in amino acids: CASSWASGGARAAYEQYF. The DNA for the CDR3 is TGTGCCAGCAGCTGGGCTAGCGGGGGGGCCAGGGCCGCCTACGAGCAGTACTTC.

The chain employs TRBV29-1 and TRBJ1-1, with D possibly matching TRBD1 (6 bases). Germline V lookup: CDR1 SQVTM, CDR2 ANQGSEA. This CDR3 is 11 amino acids long. V shed 4 bases and J shed 7 bases, with 10 bases lying between them. CDR3: CSVAGVVEAFF. The CDR3 DNA reads as TGCAGCGTTGCAGGGGTTGTTGAAGCTTTCTTT.

V usage is TRBV7-2 and J usage is TRBJ2-1; D not certain. Trimming pared 3 bases from V and 8 bases from J, leaving 14 bases between. This CDR3 has 14 residues. Germline lookup yields CDR1 SGHTA and CDR2 FQGNSA. The CDR3 DNA follows: TGTGCCAGCAGCTTCGATCCTGGGGTCTATGAGCAGTTCTTC. Amino acid sequence: CASSFDPGVYEQFF.

The chain couples TRBV7-7 to TRBJ1-4; D unclear. The length of the CDR3 is 14 residues. CDR1 and CDR2 (germline): SSHAT, FNYEAQ (reference sequence). Trimming shortened V by 6 bases and J by 0 bases, and 8 bases separated the two germline ends. DNA for the CDR3: TGTGCCAGCAGTGAGGGAACAACTAATGAAAAACTGTTTTTT. Translating it yields CASSEGTTNEKLFF. Together with reference TRBV7-7 and TRBJ1-4, the CDR3 gives the full variable domain: GAGVSQSPRYKVTKRGQDVTLRCDPISSHATLYWYQQALGQGPEFLTYFNYEAQPDKSGLPSDRFSAERPEGSISTLTIQRTEQRDSAMYRCASSEGTTNEKLFFGSGTQLSVL.

This sequence joins TRBV28 and TRBJ2-3; tentatively, D is TRBD1 (6 bases). This CDR3 region has 15 residues. V dropped 8 bases and J dropped 0 bases, with 15 bases sitting between them. Germline CDR1 reads MDHEN; CDR2 reads SYDVKM. This CDR3 is CASLTGPPSTDTQYF. DNA of the CDR3: TGTGCCAGCCTTACAGGGCCGCCTAGCACAGATACGCAGTATTTT.

The rearrangement links TRBV7-8 to TRBJ2-1, with 11 bases fitting TRBD2. The CDR3 covers 19 residues. Germline-derived CDR1 and CDR2 are SGHVS and FQNEAQ. The junction had 15 bases not matched to a gene; V was cut back by 5 bases and J by 3 bases. The CDR3 sequence is CASSVAGIPGLAVYNEQFF. The CDR3 coding sequence is TGTGCCAGCAGCGTCGCCGGGATCCCGGGACTAGCGGTCTACAATGAGCAGTTCTTC.

This clonotype has only a few counts. V and J are TRBV25-1 and TRBJ1-4, with 8 positions matching TRBD1. Germline values: CDR1 MGHDK, CDR2 SYGVNS. The ends lost 5 bases at V and 8 bases at J; junction bases unmatched: 4. The CDR3 loop spans 13 amino acids. As DNA, the CDR3 is TGTGCCAGCAGTTCAGGGGGCGCCGAAAAACTGTTTTTT. Translated, it gives CASSSGGAEKLFF.

In the case of this clonotype: At one of its ends the junction is not consistent with the germline gene, which may arise from a read error. The chain joins TRBV11-1 to TRBJ2-1; 7 nucleotides agree with TRBD2. Germline V gene data show CDR1 as SGHAT and CDR2 as FQDESV (reference sequence). The length of the CDR3 is 14 residues. The CDR3 coding sequence is TGTGCCAGCAGCTTATTTTCGACTAGCAATGAGCGGTTCTTC. This gives the protein CASSLFSTSNERFF.

The chain employs TRBV5-1 and TRBJ2-3; 10 nucleotides agree with TRBD2. The length of the CDR3 is 17 residues. The germline V gene encodes CDR1 SGHRS and CDR2 YFSETQ. The V segment lost 4 bases and the J segment 4 bases; nucleotides outside the gene matches: 12. CDR3 protein: CASSPWDSGGFPDTQYF. CDR3 DNA sequence: TGCGCCAGCAGCCCCTGGGATAGCGGGGGGTTTCCAGATACGCAGTATTTT.

The chain links TRBV14 to TRBJ2-3; D call uncertain. V lost 6 bases to trimming and J lost 0 bases, with 13 bases between them. Germline CDR1 is SGHDN and CDR2 is FVKESK. The CDR3 is made up of 15 amino acids. CDR3 residues: CASSPKLISTDTQYF. The CDR3 nucleotides read TGTGCCAGCAGTCCTAAGCTGATTAGCACAGATACGCAGTATTTT.

V gene TRBV4-2 combines with J gene TRBJ1-2, with D hard to call. V was trimmed by 0 bases and J by 10 bases, leaving 9 bases between them. Germline V gene sequence: CDR1 LGHNA, CDR2 YNFKEQ. The CDR3 covers 12 residues. CDR3 sequence: CASSQDLNDYTF. The CDR3 DNA is TGTGCCAGCAGCCAAGATTTAAATGACTACACCTTC.

This clonotype was seen a few times. A read error may account for a junction end that differs from germline. The chain uses TRBV18 and TRBJ1-1; D not certain. Germline CDR1 is KGHSH and CDR2 is LQKENI. This CDR3 comprises 11 residues. The DNA for the CDR3 is TGCGCCAGCTCACTGGACCTCGAGGCTTTCTTT. It translates to CASSLDLEAFF.

This clonotype has only a few counts. V and J are TRBV5-4 and TRBJ1-2; TRBD1 is a possible D gene (5 bases). The CDR3 runs to 14 residues. V lost 5 bases and J 2 bases, leaving 13 bases between the germline ends. The V gene's germline CDR1 is SGHNT and CDR2 YYREEE (reference sequence). CDR3 sequence reads: CASSWDVANYGYTF. The CDR3, as DNA: TGTGCCAGCAGTTGGGACGTGGCAAACTATGGCTACACCTTC.

DNA for the CDR3: TGTGCCAGCAGCCTTCAACGCCTAGCGTCCACCGGGGAGCTGTTTTTT. Encoded protein: CASSLQRLASTGELFF. This rearrangement joins TRBV7-2 to TRBJ2-2; D may be TRBD2 (6 bases). The CDR3 extends over 16 amino acids. Deletions cut 5 bases from V and 4 bases from J, with 17 bases between. The germline V gene encodes CDR1 SGHTA and CDR2 FQGNSA.

Regarding this clonotype: This may be a read error: a much more frequent sequence differs by one nucleotide. The chain links TRBV28 to TRBJ2-3; 7 bases map to TRBD2. Germline CDR1 reads MDHEN; CDR2 reads SYDVKM. The CDR3 has 20 amino acids. The J segment lost 4 bases and the V segment lost 6 bases, leaving 25 bases of the junction unmatched. The CDR3 region is CASRELWDYKPLTSADTQYF. The CDR3 bases are TGTGCCAGCAGAGAGCTATGGGACTACAAACCGTTAACTAGCGCAGATACGCAGTATTTT.

This clonotype was seen only a few times. The V and J genes are TRBV11-2 and TRBJ2-1; weak D call: TRBD1 (6 bases). CDR1 and CDR2 from the germline V gene are SGHAT and FQNNGV. The CDR3 has 17 residues. V shed 6 bases and J shed 12 bases, with 30 bases lying between them. CDR3 loop: CASSVIRGGPRMIRQFF. Here the CDR3 DNA reads TGTGCCAGCAGTGTAATTCGAGGGGGACCGCGGATGATACGGCAGTTCTTC.

This clonotype appeared a few times. The rearrangement uses TRBV6-1 and TRBJ2-2; TRBD1 is a possible D gene (5 bases). V lost 4 bases, J lost 7 bases, and 10 bases lay in between. The CDR3 extends over 13 amino acids. Germline CDR1 reads MNHNS; CDR2 reads SASEGT. CDR3 sequence (DNA): TGTGCCAGCAGTGCCCAGGGCATCGGGGAGCTGTTTTTT. Translated: CASSAQGIGELFF.

There are a few counts of this clonotype. The chain carries TRBV6-1 and TRBJ2-7, with 8 bases matching TRBD2. V dropped 2 bases and J dropped 2; count of bases not matched to a gene: 2. Germline V gene lookup returns CDR1 MNHNS and CDR2 SASEGT. The CDR3 spans 14 residues. The CDR3 DNA sequence: TGTGCCAGCAGTGAACCCGGGAGGGCCTACGAGCAGTACTTC. Translation: CASSEPGRAYEQYF.

The rearrangement uses TRBV24-1 and TRBJ2-4; TRBD1 matches 7 bases. The end of the DNA is better explained by TRBJ2-7, so the J call may be wrong. The CDR3 has 13 residues. Germline assignment: CDR1 KGHDR and CDR2 SFDVKD. The CDR3 loop is CATSDDRDYEQYF. In DNA, the CDR3 is TGTGCCACCAGTGACGACAGGGACTACGAGCAGTACTTC.

The V call is TRBV28, the J call TRBJ2-3; tentatively, D is TRBD1 or TRBD2 (5 bases each). V was cut by 3 bases and J by 0 bases, with 19 bases left in between. Germline V gives CDR1 MDHEN, CDR2 SYDVKM. CDR3 length: 18 amino acids. The CDR3 region has the DNA TGTGCCAGCAGTTTTTATTTGGGGACGGATCCTAGCACAGATACGCAGTATTTT. It is translated as CASSFYLGTDPSTDTQYF.

This chain connects TRBV6-5 to TRBJ2-2, with D possibly matching TRBD1 (6 bases). The CDR3 is 15 amino acids. The V end lost 4 bases, the J end lost 2 bases, and 11 bases lay between the germline ends. Per germline, CDR1 MNHEY and CDR2 SVGAGI. The CDR3 coding sequence is TGTGCCAGCAGTTGCGGACAGACCAACACCGGGGAGCTGTTTTTT. It translates to CASSCGQTNTGELFF.

The V call is TRBV6-1, the J call TRBJ2-7, with TRBD1 identical over 10 bases. V shed 3 bases and J 6 bases; nucleotides not matched to a gene: 14. CDR3 length: 17 residues. The germline CDR1 and CDR2 sequences are MNHNS and SASEGT. The DNA of the CDR3 is TGTGCCAGCAGTGACCCCCACCGAGGGACAGGGGTGAGCGAGCAGTACTTC. Translated, it gives CASSDPHRGTGVSEQYF.

The chain carries TRBV20-1 and TRBJ2-1; 11 bases match TRBD1. This CDR3 comprises 14 residues. Germline loops: CDR1 DFQATT, CDR2 SNEGSKA (reference sequence). The V and J ends lost 6 bases and 9 bases, in that order; junction bases with no gene match: 10. CDR3 coding DNA: TGCAGTGCCGAGGGACAGGGGGGTCCGGGTGAGCAGTTCTTC. It specifies CSAEGQGGPGEQFF.